A selection of T cell receptor beta chains follows, all from one sample in a study of T-cell reconstitution after alpha-beta-depleted transplantation in children. TCRdb reprocessed the PCR reads via MiXCR and lists one record per CDR3 protein. The data hold about 340,000 distinct CDR3 sequences, with 10% to 13% observed a single time. The source was PBMCs from the stem cell graft donor, collected from the stem cell graft. These receptors all stem from a human donor who donated a stem cell graft to a child with acute lymphoblastic leukemia. CDR3s include the opening cysteine and the closing phenylalanine or tryptophan. D genes are given only for firm matches. A row's size may be missing; if present it is once, few, many or a size class.

D gene	clone size	J gene	CDR3 length	V gene	CDR3 DNA	CDR3 protein
TRBD2	few	TRBJ2-1	16	TRBV7-8	TGTGCCAGCAGCTTAAGGATAGCCGGGAGGGTCGATGAGCAGTTCTTC	CASSLRIAGRVDEQFF
NA	NA	TRBJ2-7	15	TRBV9	TGTGCCAGCAGCGTAGAGGGTCTCCCCTCCTACGAGCAGTACTTC	CASSVEGLPSYEQYF
NA	few	TRBJ1-4	14	TRBV28	TGTGCCAGCAGACGGGGGGTCGGTAATGAAAAACTGTTTTTT	CASRRGVGNEKLFF
NA	few	TRBJ2-1	15	TRBV5-1	TGCGCCAGCAGCCCTTTTAGCGGTCCCTACAATGAGCAGTTCTTC	CASSPFSGPYNEQFF
TRBD2	many	TRBJ2-7	17	TRBV20-1	TGCAGTGCTAGGGGGACTAGCGGAGAAGCCGACTCCTACGAGCAGTACTTC	CSARGTSGEADSYEQYF
NA	NA	TRBJ2-7	15	TRBV12-3/TRBV12-4	TGTGCCAGCAGTGGAAGAGGTGGGGGTTTCTACGAGCAGTACTTC	CASSGRGGGFYEQYF
TRBD2	NA	TRBJ2-2	17	TRBV7-9	TGTGCCAGCAGCTTAGGAGGACTAGCGGGAGCGACCGGGGAGCTGTTTTTT	CASSLGGLAGATGELFF
NA	few	TRBJ2-7	14	TRBV4-3	TGCGCCAGCAGCCAAGATTGGACTTCCTACGAGCAGTACTTC	CASSQDWTSYEQYF
NA	few	TRBJ2-3	13	TRBV7-2	TGTGCCAGCAGCTCCTGGCCGGCTGCTACGCAGTATTTT	CASSSWPAATQYF
TRBD2	many	TRBJ2-3	17	TRBV12-3/TRBV12-4	TGTGCCAGCAGTTTACAGCTAGCGGGAGGAGGCACAGATACGCAGTATTTT	CASSLQLAGGGTDTQYF
TRBD2	few	TRBJ2-7	14	TRBV5-1	TGCGCCAGCAGCGGGAGCGGGATGCGAGACGAGCAGTACTTC	CASSGSGMRDEQYF
NA	few	TRBJ2-7	13	TRBV28	TGTGCCAGCAGGGGCGACTCCCACTACGAGCAGTACTTC	CASRGDSHYEQYF
TRBD1	few	TRBJ2-5	15	TRBV9	TGTGCCAGCAGCGTCCAGGGGGCCCAACAAGAGACCCAGTACTTC	CASSVQGAQQETQYF
TRBD1	many	TRBJ1-3	15	TRBV7-2	TGTGCCAGCAGCGCCAGGACAGGGTCTGGAAACACCATATATTTT	CASSARTGSGNTIYF
NA	few	TRBJ2-1	13	TRBV12-3/TRBV12-4	TGTGCCAGCAGTCACGACACCTACAATGAGCAGTTCTTC	CASSHDTYNEQFF
TRBD1	many	TRBJ1-1	14	TRBV7-2	TGTGCCAGCAGCCCAGGGGGGGGAAGGACTGAAGCTTTCTTT	CASSPGGGRTEAFF
TRBD1	many	TRBJ2-5	17	TRBV5-1	TGCGCCAGCAGCTTGGCTCCGGGACAGGGGTCCCAAGAGACCCAGTACTTC	CASSLAPGQGSQETQYF
NA	many	TRBJ2-2	12	TRBV6-6	TGTGCCAGCGGGGCCAACACCGGGGAGCTGTTTTTT	CASGANTGELFF
NA	few	TRBJ2-5	17	TRBV5-6	TGTGCCAGCAGCTTGGCTTTTATGGCGGAAGAGTCAGAGACCCAGTACTTC	CASSLAFMAEESETQYF
NA	NA	TRBJ1-1	11	TRBV6-6	TGTGCCAGCAGAACGCGCGTTGAAGCTTTCTTT	CASRTRVEAFF
NA	few	TRBJ1-5	14	TRBV7-2	TGTGCCAGCAGCAAAAGGGGGGGACGCCAGCCCCAGCATTTT	CASSKRGGRQPQHF
TRBD2	NA	TRBJ2-2	19	TRBV9	TGTGCCAGCAGCGTAGCTCCTAGCGGGAGAAGTGGGGTCACCGGGGAGCTGTTTTTT	CASSVAPSGRSGVTGELFF
NA	NA	TRBJ2-3	14	TRBV7-9	TGTGCCAGCAGCCCTCTAGCTCCCCTAGGTACGCAGTATTTT	CASSPLAPLGTQYF